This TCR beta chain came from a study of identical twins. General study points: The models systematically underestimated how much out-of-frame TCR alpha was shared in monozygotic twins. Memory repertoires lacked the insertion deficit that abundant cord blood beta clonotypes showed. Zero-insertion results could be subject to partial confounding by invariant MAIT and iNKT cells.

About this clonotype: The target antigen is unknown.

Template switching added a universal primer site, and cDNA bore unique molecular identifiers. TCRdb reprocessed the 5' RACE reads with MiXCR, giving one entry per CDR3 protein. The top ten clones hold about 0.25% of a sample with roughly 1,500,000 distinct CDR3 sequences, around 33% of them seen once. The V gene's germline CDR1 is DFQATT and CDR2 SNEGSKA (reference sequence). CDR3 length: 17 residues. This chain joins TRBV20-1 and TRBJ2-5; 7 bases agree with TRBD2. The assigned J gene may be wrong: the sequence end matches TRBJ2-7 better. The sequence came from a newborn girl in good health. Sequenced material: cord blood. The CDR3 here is CSARGHVGIGTKYEQYF. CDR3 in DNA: TGCAGTGCTAGAGGGCATGTGGGGATCGGGACTAAGTACGAGCAGTACTTC.